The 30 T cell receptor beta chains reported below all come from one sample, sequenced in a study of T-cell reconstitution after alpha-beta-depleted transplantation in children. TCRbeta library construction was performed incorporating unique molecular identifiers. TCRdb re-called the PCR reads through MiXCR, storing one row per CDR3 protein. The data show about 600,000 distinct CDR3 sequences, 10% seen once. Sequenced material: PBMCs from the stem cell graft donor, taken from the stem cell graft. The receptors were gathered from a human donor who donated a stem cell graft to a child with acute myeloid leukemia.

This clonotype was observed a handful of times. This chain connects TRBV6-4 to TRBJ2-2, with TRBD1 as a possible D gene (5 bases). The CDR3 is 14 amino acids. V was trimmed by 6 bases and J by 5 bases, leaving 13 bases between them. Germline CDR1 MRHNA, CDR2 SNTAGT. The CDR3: CASRVNTGTGELFF. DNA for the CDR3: TGTGCCAGCAGAGTCAATACAGGAACCGGGGAGCTGTTTTTT.

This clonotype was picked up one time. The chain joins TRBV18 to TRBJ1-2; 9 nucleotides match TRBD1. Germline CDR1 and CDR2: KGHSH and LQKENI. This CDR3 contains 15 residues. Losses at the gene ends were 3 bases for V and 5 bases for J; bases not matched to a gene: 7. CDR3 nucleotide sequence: TGTGCCAGCTCACCGAAAGGGGACAGGGCGTATGGCTACACCTTC. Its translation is CASSPKGDRAYGYTF.

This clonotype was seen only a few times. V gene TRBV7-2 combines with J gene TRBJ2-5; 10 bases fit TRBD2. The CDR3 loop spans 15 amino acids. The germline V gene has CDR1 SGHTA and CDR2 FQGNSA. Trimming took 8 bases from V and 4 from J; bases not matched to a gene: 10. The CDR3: CASRLAGGTRETQYF. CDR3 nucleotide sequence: TGTGCCAGCCGTTTAGCGGGAGGCACTCGAGAGACCCAGTACTTC.

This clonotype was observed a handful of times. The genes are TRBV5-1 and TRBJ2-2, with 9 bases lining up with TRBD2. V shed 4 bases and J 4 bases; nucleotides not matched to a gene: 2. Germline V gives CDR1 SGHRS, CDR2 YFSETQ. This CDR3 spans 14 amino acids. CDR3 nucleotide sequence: TGCGCCAGCAGCATGACTAGCGGCACCGGGGAGCTGTTTTTT. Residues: CASSMTSGTGELFF.

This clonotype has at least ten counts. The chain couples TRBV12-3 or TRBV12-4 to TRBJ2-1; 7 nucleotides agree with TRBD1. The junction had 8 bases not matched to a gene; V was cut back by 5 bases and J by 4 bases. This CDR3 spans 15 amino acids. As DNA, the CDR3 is TGTGCCAGCAGTCCTCCGGGACAGATATACAATGAGCAGTTCTTC. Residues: CASSPPGQIYNEQFF.

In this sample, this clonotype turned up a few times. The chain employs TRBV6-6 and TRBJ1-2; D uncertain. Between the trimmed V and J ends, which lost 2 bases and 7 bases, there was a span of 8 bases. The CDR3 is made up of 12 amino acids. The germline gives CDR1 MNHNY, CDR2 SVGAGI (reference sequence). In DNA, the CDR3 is TGTGCCAGCAGTTACGAATTCCCTGGCTACACCTTC. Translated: CASSYEFPGYTF.

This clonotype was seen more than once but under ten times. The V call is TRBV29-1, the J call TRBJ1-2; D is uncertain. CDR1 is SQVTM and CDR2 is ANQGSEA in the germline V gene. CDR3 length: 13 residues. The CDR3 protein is CSDEGAKLSGYTF. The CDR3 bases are TGCAGTGACGAAGGAGCGAAACTATCTGGCTACACCTTC.

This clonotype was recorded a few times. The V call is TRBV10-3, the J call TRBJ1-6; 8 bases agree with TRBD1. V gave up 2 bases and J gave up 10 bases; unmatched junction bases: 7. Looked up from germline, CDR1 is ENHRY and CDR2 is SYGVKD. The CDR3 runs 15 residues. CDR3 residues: CAISEKTGVGSPLHF. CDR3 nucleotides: TGTGCCATCAGTGAGAAGACAGGGGTGGGGTCACCCCTCCACTTT.

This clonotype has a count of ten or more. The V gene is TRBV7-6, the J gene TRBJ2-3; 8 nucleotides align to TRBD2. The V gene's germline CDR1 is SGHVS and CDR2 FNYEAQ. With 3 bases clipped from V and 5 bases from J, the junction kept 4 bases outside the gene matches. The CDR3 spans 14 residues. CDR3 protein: CASSFTGGVDTQYF. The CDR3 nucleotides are TGTGCCAGCAGCTTTACGGGAGGGGTAGATACGCAGTATTTT. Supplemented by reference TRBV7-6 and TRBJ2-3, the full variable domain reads GAGVSQSPRYKVTKRGQDVALRCDPISGHVSLYWYRQALGQGPEFLTYFNYEAQQDKSGLPNDRFSAERPEGSISTLTIQRTEQRDSAMYRCASSFTGGVDTQYFGPGTRLTVL.

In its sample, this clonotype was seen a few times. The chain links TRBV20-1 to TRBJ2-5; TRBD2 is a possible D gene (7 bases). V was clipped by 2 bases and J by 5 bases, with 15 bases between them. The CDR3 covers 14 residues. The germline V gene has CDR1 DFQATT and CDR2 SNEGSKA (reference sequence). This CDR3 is CSARIAGGPETQYF. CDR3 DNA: TGCAGTGCTAGAATAGCCGGGGGGCCTGAGACCCAGTACTTC.

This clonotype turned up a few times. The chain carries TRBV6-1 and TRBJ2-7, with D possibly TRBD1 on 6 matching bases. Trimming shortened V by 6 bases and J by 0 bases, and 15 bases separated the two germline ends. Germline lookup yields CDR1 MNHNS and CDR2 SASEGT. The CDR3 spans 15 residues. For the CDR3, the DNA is TGTGCCAGCAGAGGTGGGGGCCTCTCCTCCTACGAGCAGTACTTC. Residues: CASRGGGLSSYEQYF.

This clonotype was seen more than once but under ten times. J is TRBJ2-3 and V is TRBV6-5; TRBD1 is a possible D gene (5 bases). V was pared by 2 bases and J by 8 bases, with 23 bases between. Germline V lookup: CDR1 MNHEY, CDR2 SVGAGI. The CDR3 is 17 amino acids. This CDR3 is CASSYGAVWSGKLTQYF. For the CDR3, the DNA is TGTGCCAGCAGTTACGGGGCGGTATGGTCAGGAAAGCTTACGCAGTATTTT.

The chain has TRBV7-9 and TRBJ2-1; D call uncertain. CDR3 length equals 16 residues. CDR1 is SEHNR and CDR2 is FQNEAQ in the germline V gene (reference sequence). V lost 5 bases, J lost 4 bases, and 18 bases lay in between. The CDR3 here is CASSPGPGGAYNEQFF. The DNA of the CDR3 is TGTGCCAGCAGCCCCGGGCCCGGTGGCGCTTACAATGAGCAGTTCTTC.

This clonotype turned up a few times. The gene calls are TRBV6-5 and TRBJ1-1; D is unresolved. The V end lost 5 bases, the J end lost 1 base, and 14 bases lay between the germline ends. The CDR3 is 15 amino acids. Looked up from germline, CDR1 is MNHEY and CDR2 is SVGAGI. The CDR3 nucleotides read TGTGCCAGCAGTCCTTACGGGCGGGAGAACACTGAAGCTTTCTTT. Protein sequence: CASSPYGRENTEAFF.

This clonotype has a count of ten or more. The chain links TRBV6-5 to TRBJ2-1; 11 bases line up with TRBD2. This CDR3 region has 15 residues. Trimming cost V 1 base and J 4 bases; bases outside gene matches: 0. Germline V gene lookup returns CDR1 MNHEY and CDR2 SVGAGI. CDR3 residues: CASSYWTSGYNEQFF. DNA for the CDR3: TGTGCCAGCAGTTACTGGACTAGCGGGTACAATGAGCAGTTCTTC.

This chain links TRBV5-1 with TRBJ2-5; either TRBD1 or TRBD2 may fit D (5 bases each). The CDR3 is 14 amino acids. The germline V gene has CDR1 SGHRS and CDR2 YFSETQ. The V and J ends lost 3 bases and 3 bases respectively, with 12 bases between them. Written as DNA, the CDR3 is TGCGCCAGCAGCTCCGGGACGAAGAAAGAGACCCAGTACTTC. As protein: CASSSGTKKETQYF.

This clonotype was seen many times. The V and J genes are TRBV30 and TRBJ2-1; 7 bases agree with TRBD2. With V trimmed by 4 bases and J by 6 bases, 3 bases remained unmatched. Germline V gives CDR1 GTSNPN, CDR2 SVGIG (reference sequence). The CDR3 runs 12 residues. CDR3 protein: CAWTSSGNEQFF. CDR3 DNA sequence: TGTGCCTGGACCTCTAGCGGCAATGAGCAGTTCTTC.

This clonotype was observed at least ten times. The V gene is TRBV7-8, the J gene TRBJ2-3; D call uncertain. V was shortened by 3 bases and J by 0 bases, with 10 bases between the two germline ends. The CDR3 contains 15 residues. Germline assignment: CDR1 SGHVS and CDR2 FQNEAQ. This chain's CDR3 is CASSFLAASTDTQYF. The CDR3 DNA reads TGTGCCAGCAGCTTCCTCGCGGCTAGCACAGATACGCAGTATTTT.

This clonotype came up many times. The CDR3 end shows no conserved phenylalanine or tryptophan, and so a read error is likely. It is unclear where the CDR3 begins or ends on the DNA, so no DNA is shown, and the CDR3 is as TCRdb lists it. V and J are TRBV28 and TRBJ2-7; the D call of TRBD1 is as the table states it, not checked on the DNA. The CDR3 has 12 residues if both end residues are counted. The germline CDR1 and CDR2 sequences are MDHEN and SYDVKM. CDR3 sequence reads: CASSSGGQDPIH.

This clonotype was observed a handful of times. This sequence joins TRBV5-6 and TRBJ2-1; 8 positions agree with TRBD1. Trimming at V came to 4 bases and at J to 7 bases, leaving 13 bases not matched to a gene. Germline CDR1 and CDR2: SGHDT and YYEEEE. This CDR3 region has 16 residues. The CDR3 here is CASSPVRTGIRNEQFF. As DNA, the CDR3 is TGTGCCAGCAGCCCGGTCCGGACAGGGATTCGGAATGAGCAGTTCTTC.

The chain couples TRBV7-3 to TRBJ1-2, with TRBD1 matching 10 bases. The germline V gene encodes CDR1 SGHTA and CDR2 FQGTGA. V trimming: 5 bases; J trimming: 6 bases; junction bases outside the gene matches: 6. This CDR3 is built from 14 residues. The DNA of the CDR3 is TGTGCCAGCAGCGAGACAGGGGGCTATGATGGCTACACCTTC. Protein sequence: CASSETGGYDGYTF.

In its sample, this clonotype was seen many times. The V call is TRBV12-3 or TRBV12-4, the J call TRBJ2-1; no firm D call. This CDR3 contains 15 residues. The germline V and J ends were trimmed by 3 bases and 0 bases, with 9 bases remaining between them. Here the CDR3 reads CASSFAGSSYNEQFF. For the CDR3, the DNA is TGTGCCAGCAGTTTCGCAGGATCCTCCTACAATGAGCAGTTCTTC.

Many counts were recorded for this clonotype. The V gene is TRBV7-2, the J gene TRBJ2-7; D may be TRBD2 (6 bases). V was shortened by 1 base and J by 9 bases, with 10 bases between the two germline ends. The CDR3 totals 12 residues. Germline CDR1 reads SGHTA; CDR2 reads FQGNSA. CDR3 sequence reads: CASSLDVGRQYF. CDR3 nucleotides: TGTGCCAGCAGCTTAGACGTCGGGAGGCAGTACTTC.

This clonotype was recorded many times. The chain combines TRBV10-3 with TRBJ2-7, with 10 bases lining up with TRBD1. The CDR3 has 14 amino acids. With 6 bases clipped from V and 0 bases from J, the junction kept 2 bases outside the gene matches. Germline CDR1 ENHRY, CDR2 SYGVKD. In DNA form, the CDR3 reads TGTGCCATCAGGGACAGGGGGAGCTCCTACGAGCAGTACTTC. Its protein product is CAIRDRGSSYEQYF.

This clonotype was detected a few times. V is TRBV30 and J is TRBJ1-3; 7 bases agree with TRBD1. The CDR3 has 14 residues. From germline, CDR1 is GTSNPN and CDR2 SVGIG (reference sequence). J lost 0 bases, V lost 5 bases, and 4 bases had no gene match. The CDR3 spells CAWLTGNSGNTIYF. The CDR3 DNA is TGTGCCTGGTTGACAGGGAACTCTGGAAACACCATATATTTT.

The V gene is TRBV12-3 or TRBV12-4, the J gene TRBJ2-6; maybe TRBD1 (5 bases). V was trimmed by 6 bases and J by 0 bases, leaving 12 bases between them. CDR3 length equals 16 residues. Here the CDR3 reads CASSSDIHSGANVLTF. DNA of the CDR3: TGTGCCAGCAGCTCGGACATACACTCTGGGGCCAACGTCCTGACTTTC.

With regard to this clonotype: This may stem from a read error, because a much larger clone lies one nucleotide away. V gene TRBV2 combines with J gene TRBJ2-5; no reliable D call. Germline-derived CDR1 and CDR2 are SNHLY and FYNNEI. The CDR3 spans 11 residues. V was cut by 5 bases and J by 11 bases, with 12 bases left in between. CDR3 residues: CASSLMGSQYF. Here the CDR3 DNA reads TGTGCCAGCAGTCTTATGGGGTCGCAGTACTTC. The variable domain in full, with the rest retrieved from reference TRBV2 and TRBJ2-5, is EPEVTQTPSHQVTQMGQEVILRCVPISNHLYFYWYRQILGQKVEFLVSFYNNEISEKSEIFDDQFSVERPDGSNFTLKIRSTKLEDSAMYFCASSLMGSQYFGPGTRLLVL.

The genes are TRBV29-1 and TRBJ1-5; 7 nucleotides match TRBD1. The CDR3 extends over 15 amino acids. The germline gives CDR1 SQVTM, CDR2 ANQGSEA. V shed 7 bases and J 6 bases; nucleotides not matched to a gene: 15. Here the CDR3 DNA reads TGCAGCGCTCGGACAGGAGTGGTTCGGGGTCAGCCCCAGCATTTT. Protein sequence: CSARTGVVRGQPQHF. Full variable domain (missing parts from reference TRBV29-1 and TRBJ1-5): SAVISQKPSRDICQRGTSLTIQCQVDSQVTMMFWYRQQPGQSLTLIATANQGSEATYESGFVIDKFPISRPNLTFSTLTVSNMSPEDSSIYLCSARTGVVRGQPQHFGDGTRLSIL.

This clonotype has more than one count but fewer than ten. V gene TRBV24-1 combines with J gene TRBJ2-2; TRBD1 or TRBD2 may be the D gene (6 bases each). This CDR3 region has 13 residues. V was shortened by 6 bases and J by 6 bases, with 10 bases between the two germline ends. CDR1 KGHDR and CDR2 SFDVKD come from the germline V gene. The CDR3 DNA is TGTGCCACCAGTCCACGGGGGCCCGGGGAGCTGTTTTTT. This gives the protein CATSPRGPGELFF.

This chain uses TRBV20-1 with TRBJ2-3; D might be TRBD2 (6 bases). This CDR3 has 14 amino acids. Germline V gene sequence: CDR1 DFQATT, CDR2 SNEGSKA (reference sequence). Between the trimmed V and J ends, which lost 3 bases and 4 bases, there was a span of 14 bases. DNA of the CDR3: TGCAGTGCTAGTGGGGCCAAGCGGGCAGATACGCAGTATTTT. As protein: CSASGAKRADTQYF.